This T cell receptor (beta chain) is from a study of beta chain features in type 1 diabetes. About the research overall: Patients were similar to healthy donors in age and gender (as well as in cell yields). Analysis included over 100,000,000 sorted cells drawn from all samples. Findings and limits, study-wide: For Type 1 diabetes patients, all four CD4+ subsets carried TCRB CDR3s that were moderately but significantly shorter.

CDR1 is SGHTA and CDR2 is FQGNSA in the germline V gene. This CDR3 contains 12 residues. Deletions cut 1 base from V and 5 bases from J, with 6 bases between. Note on this clone: No antigen is known for it.

Reverse transcription of all isolated RNA meant that expressed TCRB transcripts were sequenced. Data came from immunoSEQ multiplex PCR; TCRdb stores just in-frame clones and leaves some out. The profile shows approximately 150,000 clones, roughly 63% of them singletons. Sequenced material: naive CD4+ T cells from blood. The receptor was derived from a man aged 30-40 years with type 1 diabetes. The V and J genes are TRBV7-2 and TRBJ2-7; D uncertain. The CDR3 protein is CASSLGVHEQYF. The DNA of the CDR3 is TGTGCCAGCAGCTTAGGTGTGCACGAGCAGTACTTC.